This T cell receptor (beta chain) was recovered during a study of blood T cells in healthy people across ages. Study-level points and caveats: Long-lived donors carried more naive CD4+ cells and greater diversity than aged donors. A strong correlation between TCR beta diversity and naive T cell percentage was seen. The recorded TCR beta diversity per million T cells decreased in a roughly linear manner with age.

A sample-barcoded 5' primer and a J-beta primer mix were used in a second PCR of roughly 6 to 11 cycles. MiXCR, run by TCRdb on the 5' RACE reads, gives a single entry per CDR3 protein. In the table there are approximately 850,000 distinct CDR3 sequences, nearly 60% of which are singletons. In regard to this clonotype: The antigen is unknown.

The receptor was derived from a man aged 25-45 years in good health. Sequencing input: blood.

This CDR3 reads CASSTDSQLNEKLFF. The CDR3 nucleotides read TGTGCCAGTAGTACAGACAGCCAACTTAATGAAAAACTGTTTTTT. The chain combines TRBV19 with TRBJ1-4; D might be TRBD1 (5 bases). CDR1 and CDR2 from the germline V gene are LNHDA and SQIVND (reference sequence). Trimming left V 4 bases short and J 4 bases short, with 13 bases between. The CDR3 has 15 amino acids. Based on the CDR3 plus reference TRBV19 and TRBJ1-4, the full variable domain is DGGITQSPKYLFRKEGQNVTLSCEQNLNHDAMYWYRQDPGQGLRLIYYSQIVNDFQKGDIAEGYSVSREKKESFPLTVTSAQKNPTAFYLCASSTDSQLNEKLFFGSGTQLSVL.